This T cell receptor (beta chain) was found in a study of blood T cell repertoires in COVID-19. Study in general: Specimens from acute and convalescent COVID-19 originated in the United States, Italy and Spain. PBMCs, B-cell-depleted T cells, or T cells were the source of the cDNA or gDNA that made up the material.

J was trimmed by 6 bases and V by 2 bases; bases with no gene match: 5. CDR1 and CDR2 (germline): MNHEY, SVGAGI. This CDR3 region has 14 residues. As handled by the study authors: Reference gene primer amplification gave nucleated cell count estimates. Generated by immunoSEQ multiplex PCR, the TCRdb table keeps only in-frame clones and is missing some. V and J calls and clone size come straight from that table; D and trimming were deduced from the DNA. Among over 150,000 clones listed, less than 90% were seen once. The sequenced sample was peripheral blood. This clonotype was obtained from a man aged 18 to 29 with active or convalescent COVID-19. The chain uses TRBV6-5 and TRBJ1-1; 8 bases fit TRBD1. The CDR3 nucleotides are TGTGCCAGCAGTTACGCTGGACAGGGAGCTGAAGCTTTCTTT. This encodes CASSYAGQGAEAFF.